This TCR beta chain came from a study of blood T cell repertoires in COVID-19. Study-wide background: Donors in the United States, Italy and Spain gave samples during acute or convalescent COVID-19.

In the original analysis: Reference gene primer amplification gave nucleated cell count estimates. Profiling relied on immunoSEQ multiplex PCR, and the TCRdb table lists in-frame clones only, not all of them. V and J calls and clone size come straight from that table; D and trimming were deduced from the DNA. The sample shows hundreds of thousands of clones, roughly nine tenths of them seen only once. Those who participated ranged in age from about 18 to 89 years and resided in 20 to 25 US areas. The CDR3 has 14 residues. CDR1 SGHRS and CDR2 YFSETQ come from the germline V gene. After removal of 2 bases from V and 3 bases from J, the junction contained 4 bases not matched to a gene.

The TCR originated in a woman aged 55-70 years who had recovered from COVID-19. The chain is built from TRBV5-1 and TRBJ1-2; 7 nucleotides align to TRBD1. The sequenced material came from PBMCs or T cells enriched from blood (not recorded which). The CDR3 region has the DNA TGCGCCAGCAGCTTTGGGACAGAGCACTATGGCTACACCTTC. This encodes CASSFGTEHYGYTF. Filled out from reference TRBV5-1 and TRBJ1-2, the complete variable domain reads KAGVTQTPRYLIKTRGQQVTLSCSPISGHRSVSWYQQTPGQGLQFLFEYFSETQRNKGNFPGRFSGRQFSNSRSEMNVSTLELGDSALYLCASSFGTEHYGYTFGSGTRLTVV.